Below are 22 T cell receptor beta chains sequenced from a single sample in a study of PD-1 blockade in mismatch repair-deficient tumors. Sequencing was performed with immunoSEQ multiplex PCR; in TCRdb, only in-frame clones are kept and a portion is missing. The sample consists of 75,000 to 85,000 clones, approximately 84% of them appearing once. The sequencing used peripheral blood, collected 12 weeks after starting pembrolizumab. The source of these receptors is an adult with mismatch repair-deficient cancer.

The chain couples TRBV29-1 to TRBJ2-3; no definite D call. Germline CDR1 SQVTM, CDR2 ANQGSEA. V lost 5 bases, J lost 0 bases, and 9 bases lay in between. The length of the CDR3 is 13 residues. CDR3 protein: CSVPNSSTDTQYF. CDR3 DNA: TGCAGCGTTCCCAACTCTAGCACAGATACGCAGTATTTT.

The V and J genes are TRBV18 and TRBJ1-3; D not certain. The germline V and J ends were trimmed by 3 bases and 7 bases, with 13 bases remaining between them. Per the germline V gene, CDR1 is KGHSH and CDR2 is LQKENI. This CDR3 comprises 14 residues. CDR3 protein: CASSPLSLDNTIYF. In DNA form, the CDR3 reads TGTGCCAGCTCACCCCTATCTCTGGACAACACCATATATTTT.

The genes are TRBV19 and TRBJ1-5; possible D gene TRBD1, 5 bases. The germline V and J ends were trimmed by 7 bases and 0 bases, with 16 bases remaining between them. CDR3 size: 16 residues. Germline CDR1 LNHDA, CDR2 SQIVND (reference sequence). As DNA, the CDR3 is TGTGCCAGTACCCAGGGATCCCCGCGTAGCAATCAGCCCCAGCATTTT. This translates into CASTQGSPRSNQPQHF. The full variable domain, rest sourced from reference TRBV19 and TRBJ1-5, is DGGITQSPKYLFRKEGQNVTLSCEQNLNHDAMYWYRQDPGQGLRLIYYSQIVNDFQKGDIAEGYSVSREKKESFPLTVTSAQKNPTAFYLCASTQGSPRSNQPQHFGDGTRLSIL.

The CDR3 protein is CASSFGGEKEQFF. CDR3 DNA sequence: TGTGCCAGCAGTTTCGGGGGGGAGAAGGAGCAGTTCTTC. This chain joins TRBV28 and TRBJ2-1; TRBD2 matches at 8 bases. The CDR3 runs to 13 residues. Losses at the gene ends were 3 bases for V and 10 bases for J; bases not matched to a gene: 5. The germline gives CDR1 MDHEN, CDR2 SYDVKM.

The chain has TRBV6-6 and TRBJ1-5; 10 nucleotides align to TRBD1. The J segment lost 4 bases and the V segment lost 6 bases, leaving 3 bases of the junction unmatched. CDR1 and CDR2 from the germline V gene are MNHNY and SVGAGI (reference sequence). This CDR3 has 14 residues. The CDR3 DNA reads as TGTGCCAGCAGGGGACAGGGGTCTAATCAGCCCCAGCATTTT. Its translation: CASRGQGSNQPQHF.

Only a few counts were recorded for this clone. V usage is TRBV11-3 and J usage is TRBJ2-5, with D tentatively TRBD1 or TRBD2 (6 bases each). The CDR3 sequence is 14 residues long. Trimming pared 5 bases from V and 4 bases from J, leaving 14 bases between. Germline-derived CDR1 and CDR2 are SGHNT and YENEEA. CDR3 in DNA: TGTGCCAGCAGCCTCTCGGGGGCAGGAGAGACCCAGTACTTC. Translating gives CASSLSGAGETQYF.

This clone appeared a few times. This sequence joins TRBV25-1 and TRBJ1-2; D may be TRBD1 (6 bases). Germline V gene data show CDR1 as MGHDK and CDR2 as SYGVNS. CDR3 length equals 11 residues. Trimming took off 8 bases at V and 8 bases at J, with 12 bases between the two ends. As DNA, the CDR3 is TGTGCCAGCGGCGACAGGTTCGGCTACACCTTC. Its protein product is CASGDRFGYTF.

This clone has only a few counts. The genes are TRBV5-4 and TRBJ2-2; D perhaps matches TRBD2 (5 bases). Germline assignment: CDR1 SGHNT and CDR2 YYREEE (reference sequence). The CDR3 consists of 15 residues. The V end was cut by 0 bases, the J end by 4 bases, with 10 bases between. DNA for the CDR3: TGTGCCAGCAGCTTGGACGGGAAGGGCACCGGGGAGCTGTTTTTT. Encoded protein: CASSLDGKGTGELFF.

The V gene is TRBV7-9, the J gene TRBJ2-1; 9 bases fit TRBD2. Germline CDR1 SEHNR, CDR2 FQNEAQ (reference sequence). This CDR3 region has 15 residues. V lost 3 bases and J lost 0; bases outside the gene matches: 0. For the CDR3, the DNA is TGTGCCAGCAGCTTTAGCGGGAGCTCCTACAATGAGCAGTTCTTC. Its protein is CASSFSGSSYNEQFF.

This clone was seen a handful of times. The CDR3 bases are TGTGCCAGCGGCAGGGACTATGGCTACACCTTC. Residues: CASGRDYGYTF. This sequence joins TRBV27 and TRBJ1-2, with D maybe TRBD1 (5 bases). Per the germline V gene, CDR1 is MNHEY and CDR2 is SMNVEV (reference sequence). V shed 8 bases and J shed 3 bases, with 7 bases lying between them. The CDR3 has 11 amino acids.

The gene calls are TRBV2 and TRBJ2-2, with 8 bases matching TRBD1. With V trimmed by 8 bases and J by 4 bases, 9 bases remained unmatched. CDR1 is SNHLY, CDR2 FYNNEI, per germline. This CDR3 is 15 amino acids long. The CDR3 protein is CASLPDRVGTGELFF. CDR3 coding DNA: TGTGCCAGCCTCCCGGACAGGGTAGGCACCGGGGAGCTGTTTTTT.

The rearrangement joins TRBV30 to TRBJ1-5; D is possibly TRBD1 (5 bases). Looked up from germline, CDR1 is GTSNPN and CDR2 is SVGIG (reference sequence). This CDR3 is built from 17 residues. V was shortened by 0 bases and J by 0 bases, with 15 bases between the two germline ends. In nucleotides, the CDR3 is TGTGCCTGGAGTGTACCGGCAGGGCACATTAGCAATCAGCCCCAGCATTTT. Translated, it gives CAWSVPAGHISNQPQHF.

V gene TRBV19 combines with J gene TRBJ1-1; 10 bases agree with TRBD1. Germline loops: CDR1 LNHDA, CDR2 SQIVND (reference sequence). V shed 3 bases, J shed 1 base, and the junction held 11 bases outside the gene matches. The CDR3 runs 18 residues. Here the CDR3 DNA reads TGTGCCAGTAGTATGGGCCGCTGGGACAGGGGATCGAACACTGAAGCTTTCTTT. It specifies CASSMGRWDRGSNTEAFF.

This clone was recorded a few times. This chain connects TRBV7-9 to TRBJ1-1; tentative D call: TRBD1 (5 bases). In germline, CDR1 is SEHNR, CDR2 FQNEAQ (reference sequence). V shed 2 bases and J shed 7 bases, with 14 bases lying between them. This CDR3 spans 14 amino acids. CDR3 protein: CASSLSSLGGEAFF. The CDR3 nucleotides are TGTGCCAGCAGCTTATCGTCTCTGGGGGGTGAAGCTTTCTTT. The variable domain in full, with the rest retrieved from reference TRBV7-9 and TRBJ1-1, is DTGVSQNPRHKITKRGQNVTFRCDPISEHNRLYWYRQTLGQGPEFLTYFQNEAQLEKSRLLSDRFSAERPKGSFSTLEIQRTEQGDSAMYLCASSLSSLGGEAFFGQGTRLTVV.

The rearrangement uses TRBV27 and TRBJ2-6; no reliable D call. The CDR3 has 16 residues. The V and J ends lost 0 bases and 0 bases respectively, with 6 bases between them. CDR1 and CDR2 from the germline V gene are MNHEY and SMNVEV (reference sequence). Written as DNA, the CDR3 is TGTGCCAGCAGTTTATCGATAGCCTCTGGGGCCAACGTCCTGACTTTC. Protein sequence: CASSLSIASGANVLTF.

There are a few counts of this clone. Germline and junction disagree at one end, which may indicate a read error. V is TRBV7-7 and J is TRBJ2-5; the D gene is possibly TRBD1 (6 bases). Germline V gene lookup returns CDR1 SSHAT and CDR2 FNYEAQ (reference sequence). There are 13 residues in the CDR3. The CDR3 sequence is CASSLEGVGAQYF. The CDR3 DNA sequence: TGTGCTAGCAGCTTAGAGGGGGTCGGTGCCCAGTACTTC.

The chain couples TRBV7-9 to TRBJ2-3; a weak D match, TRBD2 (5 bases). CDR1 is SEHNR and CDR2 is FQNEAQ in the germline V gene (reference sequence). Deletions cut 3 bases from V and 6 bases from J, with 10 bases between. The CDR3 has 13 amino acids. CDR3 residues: CASSFDSGDTQYF. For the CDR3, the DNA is TGTGCCAGCAGCTTTGACTCGGGGGATACGCAGTATTTT.

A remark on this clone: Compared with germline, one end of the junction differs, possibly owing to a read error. The CDR3, as DNA: TGTGCCAGCAGCCCCGTCAGGGGGGTTCTCTTT. Its protein is CASSPVRGVLF. The chain couples TRBV2 to TRBJ1-1; 7 positions agree with TRBD1. CDR3 length equals 11 residues. Germline CDR1 reads SNHLY; CDR2 reads FYNNEI.

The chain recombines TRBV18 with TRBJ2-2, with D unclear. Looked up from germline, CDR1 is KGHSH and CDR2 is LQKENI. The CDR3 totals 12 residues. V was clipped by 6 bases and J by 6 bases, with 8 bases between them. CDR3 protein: CASSSSAGELFF. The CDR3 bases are TGTGCCAGCTCCTCTTCGGCCGGGGAGCTGTTTTTT.

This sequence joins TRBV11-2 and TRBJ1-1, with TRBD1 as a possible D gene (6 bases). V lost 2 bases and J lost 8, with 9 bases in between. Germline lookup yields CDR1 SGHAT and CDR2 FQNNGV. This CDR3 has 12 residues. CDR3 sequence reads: CASSLNRVEAFF. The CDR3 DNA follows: TGTGCCAGCAGCTTAAACAGGGTGGAAGCTTTCTTT.

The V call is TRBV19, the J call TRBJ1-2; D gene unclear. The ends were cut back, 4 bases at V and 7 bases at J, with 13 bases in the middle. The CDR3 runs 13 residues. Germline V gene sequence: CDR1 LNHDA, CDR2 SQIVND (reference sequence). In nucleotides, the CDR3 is TGTGCCAGTAGTAGGAGGACGGTTGGTGGCTACACCTTC. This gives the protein CASSRRTVGGYTF.

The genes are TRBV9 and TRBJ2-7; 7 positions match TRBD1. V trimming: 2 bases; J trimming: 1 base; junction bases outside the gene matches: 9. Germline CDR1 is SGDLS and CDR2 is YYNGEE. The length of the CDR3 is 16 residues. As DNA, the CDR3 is TGTGCCAGCAGCGTTTCCCCGGACAGGACTTCCTACGAGCAGTACTTC. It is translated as CASSVSPDRTSYEQYF.